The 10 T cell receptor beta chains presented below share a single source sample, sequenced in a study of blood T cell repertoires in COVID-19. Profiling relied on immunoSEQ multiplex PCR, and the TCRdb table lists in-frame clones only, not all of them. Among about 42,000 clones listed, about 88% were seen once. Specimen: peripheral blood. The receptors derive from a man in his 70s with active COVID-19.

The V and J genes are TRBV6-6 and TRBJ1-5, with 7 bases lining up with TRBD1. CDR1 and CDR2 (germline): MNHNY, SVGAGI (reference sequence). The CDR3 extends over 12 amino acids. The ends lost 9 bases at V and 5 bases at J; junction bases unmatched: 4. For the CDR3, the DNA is TGTGCCAGTAACCAGGGGGATCAGCCCCAGCATTTT. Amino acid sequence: CASNQGDQPQHF.

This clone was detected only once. The CDR3 DNA is TGTGCCAGCAGCCAAGAGGGCAGCTTCTTATACAATGAGCAGTTCTTC. Translating it yields CASSQEGSFLYNEQFF. The V and J genes are TRBV3-1 (or the pseudogene TRBV3-2) and TRBJ2-1; D is unclear. CDR1 is LGHDT, CDR2 YNNKEL, per germline (reference sequence). CDR3 length equals 16 residues. Trimming took 0 bases from V and 4 from J, leaving 13 bases between them.

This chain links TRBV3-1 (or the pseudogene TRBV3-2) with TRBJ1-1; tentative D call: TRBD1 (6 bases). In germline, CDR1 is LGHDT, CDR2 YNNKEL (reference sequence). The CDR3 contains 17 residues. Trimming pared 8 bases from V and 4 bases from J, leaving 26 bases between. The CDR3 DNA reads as TGTGCCAGCGGCAGCCAAGATCTTGACAGGCTGAGCACTGAAGCTTTCTTT. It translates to CASGSQDLDRLSTEAFF.

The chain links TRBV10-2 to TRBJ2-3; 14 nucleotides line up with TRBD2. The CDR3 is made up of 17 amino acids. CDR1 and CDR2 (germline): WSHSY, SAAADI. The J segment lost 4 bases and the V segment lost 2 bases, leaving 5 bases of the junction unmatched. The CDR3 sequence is CASSEPGTSGSPDTQYF. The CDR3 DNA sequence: TGCGCCAGCAGTGAGCCCGGGACTAGCGGGAGTCCAGATACGCAGTATTTT.

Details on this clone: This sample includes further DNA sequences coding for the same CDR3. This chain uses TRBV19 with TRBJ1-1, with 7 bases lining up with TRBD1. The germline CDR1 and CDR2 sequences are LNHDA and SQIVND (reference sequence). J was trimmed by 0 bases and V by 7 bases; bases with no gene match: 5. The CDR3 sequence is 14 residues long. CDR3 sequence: CASNPGQMNTEAFF. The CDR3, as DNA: TGTGCCAGTAACCCGGGACAGATGAACACTGAAGCTTTCTTT.

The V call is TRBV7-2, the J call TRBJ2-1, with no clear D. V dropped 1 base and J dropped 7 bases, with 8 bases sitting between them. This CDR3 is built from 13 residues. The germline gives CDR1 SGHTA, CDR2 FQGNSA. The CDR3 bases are TGTGCCAGCAGCTTAGTATACGGGAATGAGCAGTTCTTC. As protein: CASSLVYGNEQFF.

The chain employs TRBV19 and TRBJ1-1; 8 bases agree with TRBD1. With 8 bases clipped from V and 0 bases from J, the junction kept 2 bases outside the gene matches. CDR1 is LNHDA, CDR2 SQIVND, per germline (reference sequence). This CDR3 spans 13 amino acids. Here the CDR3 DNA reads TGTGCCAGTTGGGACAGGTTGAACACTGAAGCTTTCTTT. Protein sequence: CASWDRLNTEAFF.

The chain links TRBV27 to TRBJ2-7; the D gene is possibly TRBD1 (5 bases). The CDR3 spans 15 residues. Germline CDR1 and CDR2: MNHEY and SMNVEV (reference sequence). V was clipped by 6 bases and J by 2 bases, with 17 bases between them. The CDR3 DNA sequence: TGTGCCAGCAGGGAAGGGGATCGAACCCCCTACGAGCAGTACTTC. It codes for CASREGDRTPYEQYF.

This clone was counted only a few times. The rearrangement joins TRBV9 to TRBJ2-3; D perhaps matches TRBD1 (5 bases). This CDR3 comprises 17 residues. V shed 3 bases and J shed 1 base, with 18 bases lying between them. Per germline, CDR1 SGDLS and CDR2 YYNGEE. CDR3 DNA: TGTGCCAGCAGCGCCGGCCGTTTGGCCAGGGGCACAGATACGCAGTATTTT. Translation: CASSAGRLARGTDTQYF. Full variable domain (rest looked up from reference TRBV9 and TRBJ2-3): DSGVTQTPKHLITATGQRVTLRCSPRSGDLSVYWYQQSLDQGLQFLIQYYNGEERAKGNILERFSAQQFPDLHSELNLSSLELGDSALYFCASSAGRLARGTDTQYFGPGTRLTVL.

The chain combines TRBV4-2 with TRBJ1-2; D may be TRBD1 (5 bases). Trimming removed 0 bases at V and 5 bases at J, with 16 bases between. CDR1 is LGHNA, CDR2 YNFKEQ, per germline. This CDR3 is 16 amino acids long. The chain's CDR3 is CASSQDYGQGRYGYTF. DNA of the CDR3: TGTGCCAGCAGCCAAGATTACGGGCAGGGAAGGTATGGCTACACCTTC.